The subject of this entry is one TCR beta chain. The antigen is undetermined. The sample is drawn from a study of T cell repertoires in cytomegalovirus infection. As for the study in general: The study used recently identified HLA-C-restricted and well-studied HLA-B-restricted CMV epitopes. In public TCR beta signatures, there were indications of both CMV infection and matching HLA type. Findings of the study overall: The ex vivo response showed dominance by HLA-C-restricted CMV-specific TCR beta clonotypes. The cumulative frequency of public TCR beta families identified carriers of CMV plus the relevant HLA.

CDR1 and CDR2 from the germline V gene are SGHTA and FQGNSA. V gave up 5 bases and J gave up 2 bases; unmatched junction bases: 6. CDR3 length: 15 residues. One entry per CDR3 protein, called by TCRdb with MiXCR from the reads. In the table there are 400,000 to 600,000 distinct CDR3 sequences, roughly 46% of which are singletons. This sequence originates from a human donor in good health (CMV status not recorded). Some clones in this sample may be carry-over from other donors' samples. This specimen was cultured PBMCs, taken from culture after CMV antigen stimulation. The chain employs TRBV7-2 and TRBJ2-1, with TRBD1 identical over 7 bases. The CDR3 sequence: CASSPQGQPYNEQFF. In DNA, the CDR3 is TGTGCCAGCAGCCCTCAGGGACAGCCCTACAATGAGCAGTTCTTC.